This is a list of T cell receptor beta chains from one sample in a study of cytomegalovirus exposure and HLA in healthy donors. TCRdb keeps only in-frame clones here, not all; method: immunoSEQ multiplex PCR. The table has some 120,000 clones, about 70% seen once. Sequencing was performed on PBMCs. The source is a man younger than 45 in good health and CMV-seropositive. CDR3s include the opening cysteine and the closing phenylalanine or tryptophan. A D gene is named only where the DNA matches it firmly. A row's size may be missing; if present it is once, few, many or a size class.

TRBD1	.	TRBV9	TRBJ2-3	CASSVPGTGGPWDTQYF	TGTGCCAGCAGCGTACCCGGGACAGGGGGCCCCTGGGATACGCAGTATTTT
.	few	TRBV5-5	TRBJ2-3	CASSSTEVRGSDTQYF	TGTGCCAGCAGCTCAACGGAGGTACGTGGTTCGGATACGCAGTATTTT
TRBD1	.	TRBV11-2	TRBJ1-6	CASSTRQGAASPLHF	TGTGCCAGCAGCACCCGACAGGGAGCGGCTTCACCCCTCCACTTT
TRBD1	.	TRBV25-1	TRBJ2-3	CASSPGTGITDTQYF	TGTGCCAGCAGCCCCGGGACAGGGATTACAGATACGCAGTATTTT
TRBD1	few	TRBV7-2	TRBJ2-1	CASSSTGNSYNEQFF	TGTGCCAGCAGCTCGACAGGGAATTCCTACAATGAGCAGTTCTTC
TRBD1	.	TRBV19	TRBJ1-1	CASSMESRGTGQNTEAFF	TGTGCCAGTAGTATGGAAAGTCGCGGGACAGGACAGAACACTGAAGCTTTCTTT
TRBD2	few	TRBV28	TRBJ2-2	CASSPPRGGGGELFF	TGTGCCAGCAGTCCACCACGGGGGGGCGGCGGGGAGCTGTTTTTT
.	once	TRBV4-3	TRBJ2-3	CASSHGGLNTQYF	TGCGCCAGCAGCCATGGCGGTTTGAATACGCAGTATTTT
TRBD2	.	TRBV7-2	TRBJ2-7	CASSSSGRSSYEQYF	TGTGCCAGCAGCTCTAGCGGGCGCAGCTCCTACGAGCAGTACTTC
TRBD1	.	TRBV27	TRBJ1-5	CASSTLTGGTQHF	TGTGCCAGCAGTACCCTCACAGGGGGAACCCAGCATTTT
TRBD1	once	TRBV27	TRBJ1-4	CASSFDRVAANEKLFF	TGTGCCAGCAGTTTCGACAGGGTGGCAGCTAATGAAAAACTGTTTTTT
TRBD1	.	TRBV12-5	TRBJ1-4	CASGWAGQGAGKLFF	TGTGCTAGTGGGTGGGCTGGACAGGGGGCCGGAAAACTGTTTTTT
TRBD1	.	TRBV7-2	TRBJ1-2	CASSLVGRGINGYTF	TGTGCCAGCAGCTTAGTCGGCAGGGGGATTAATGGCTACACCTTC
TRBD1	few	TRBV4-1	TRBJ1-1	CASSPRGLVDTEAFF	TGCGCCAGCAGCCCCAGGGGGCTCGTGGACACTGAAGCTTTCTTT
.	.	TRBV7-3	TRBJ1-1	CASSLTRQVPEAFF	TGTGCCAGCAGCTTAACAAGACAGGTCCCTGAAGCTTTCTTT
.	.	TRBV11-2	TRBJ1-1	CASSLTGEAFF	TGTGCCAGCAGCTTGACTGGTGAAGCTTTCTTT
.	.	TRBV5-4	TRBJ1-1	CASSKGGRTDHTEAFF	TGTGCCAGCAGCAAAGGAGGCCGAACCGACCACACTGAAGCTTTCTTT
.	few	TRBV6-4	TRBJ2-5	CASSDSGVGAGDEETQYF	TGTGCCAGCAGTGACTCAGGGGTGGGGGCAGGGGATGAGGAGACCCAGTACTTC
.	once	TRBV5-1	TRBJ2-7	CASSLRSGRASYEQYF	TGCGCCAGCAGCTTGAGGTCCGGGCGGGCCTCCTACGAGCAGTACTTC
.	.	TRBV11-3	TRBJ1-3	CASSLRGGQGNTIYF	TGTGCCAGCAGCTTGAGAGGCGGCCAGGGAAACACCATATATTTT
.	.	TRBV30	TRBJ1-5	CAWRGGDGGLYSNQPQHF	TGTGCCTGGAGAGGAGGGGACGGAGGTTTGTATAGCAATCAGCCCCAGCATTTT
.	.	TRBV15	TRBJ2-5	CATSRPQGGGQETQYF	TGTGCCACCAGCAGGCCCCAGGGTGGGGGGCAAGAGACCCAGTACTTC
TRBD2	.	TRBV13	TRBJ2-3	CASSEQTSGPSSSTDTQYF	TGTGCCAGCAGCGAACAGACTAGCGGGCCAAGCTCTAGCACAGATACGCAGTATTTT
.	.	TRBV11-2	TRBJ2-1	CASSSTRSTYNEQFF	TGTGCCAGCAGCTCAACGAGGTCCACCTACAATGAGCAGTTCTTC
TRBD2	few	TRBV5-1	TRBJ2-1	CASSLVVAGGINEQFF	TGCGCCAGCAGCTTGGTAGTAGCGGGGGGCATCAATGAGCAGTTCTTC
TRBD1	.	TRBV6-5	TRBJ2-7	CASSYPTGGAPYEQYF	TGTGCCAGCAGTTACCCTACAGGGGGCGCCCCCTACGAGCAGTACTTC
.	few	TRBV11-3	TRBJ1-1	CASSLLEEWTEAFF	TGTGCCAGCAGCTTACTCGAGGAGTGGACTGAAGCTTTCTTT
TRBD2	.	TRBV11-2	TRBJ2-1	CASSLVAGGGNEQFF	TGTGCCAGCAGCTTAGTGGCGGGAGGGGGCAATGAGCAGTTCTTC
.	few	TRBV7-2	TRBJ2-1	CASSLAGASYNEQFF	TGTGCCAGCAGCTTAGCGGGAGCCTCCTACAATGAGCAGTTCTTC
TRBD1	.	TRBV29-1	TRBJ1-5	CSVELGTGSQPQHF	TGCAGCGTTGAACTGGGGACAGGGAGTCAGCCCCAGCATTTT
TRBD1	few	TRBV30	TRBJ2-1	CAWRSPGTGGNEQFF	TGTGCCTGGAGATCCCCCGGGACAGGGGGCAATGAGCAGTTCTTC
TRBD1	.	TRBV27	TRBJ1-2	CASSYQGAISGYGYTF	TGTGCCAGCAGTTACCAGGGGGCTATATCAGGCTATGGCTACACCTTC
TRBD1	.	TRBV23-1	TRBJ2-2	CASSQSRDREHRGAVF	TGCGCCAGCAGTCAATCGAGGGACAGGGAACACCGGGGAGCTGTTTTT
TRBD1	.	TRBV29-1	TRBJ2-7	CSVAGTGPYEQYF	TGCAGCGTCGCTGGGACAGGCCCCTACGAGCAGTACTTC